This T cell receptor (beta chain) originates from a study of blood T cell repertoires in COVID-19. Overall study: Italy, Spain and the United States were the sources of the convalescent and acute COVID-19 samples. Nucleic acid was either cDNA or gDNA, and it came from T cells, B-cell-depleted T cells, or PBMCs.

The germline V gene encodes CDR1 SGHNT and CDR2 YYREEE (reference sequence). V gave up 0 bases and J gave up 9 bases, with 16 bases separating them. The CDR3 runs 15 residues. Authors' analysis steps: Amplification from reference gene primers served as the basis for estimated nucleated cell counts. TCRdb keeps only in-frame clones here, not all; method: immunoSEQ multiplex PCR. V and J calls and clone size follow that table, whereas D and trimming were derived from the DNA. The sample has 130,000 or so clones, approximately 81% seen once. The sequence came from a man aged 60 to 69 with acute or convalescent COVID-19. Sequencing input: peripheral blood. This chain joins TRBV5-4 and TRBJ2-1, with TRBD1 as a possible D gene (6 bases). CDR3 residues: CASSLAAGTQFEQFF. Here the CDR3 DNA reads TGTGCCAGCAGCTTGGCGGCCGGGACACAATTTGAGCAGTTCTTC.